Below are 15 T cell receptor beta chains sequenced from a single sample in a study of radiotherapy plus CTLA-4 blockade in lung cancer. This table comes from immunoSEQ multiplex PCR, and its TCRdb copy is limited to in-frame clones, with some not included. Of tens of thousands of clones detected, about 79% appear once; the ten largest clones hold 3% to 5%. Sequenced here: peripheral blood, sampled from a patient treated with radiotherapy plus ipilimumab. These receptors originate from a human donor with non-small cell lung cancer who had a partial response to radiotherapy plus ipilimumab. Some clones in this sample may be carry-over from other donors' samples.

The V gene is TRBV9, the J gene TRBJ1-4; D is uncertain. Germline V gene lookup returns CDR1 SGDLS and CDR2 YYNGEE. V lost 0 bases, J lost 3 bases, and 12 bases lay in between. The CDR3 runs to 16 residues. The CDR3 protein is CASSVVPGGSNEKLFF. CDR3 sequence (DNA): TGTGCCAGCAGCGTAGTTCCCGGAGGCTCTAATGAAAAACTGTTTTTT. The full variable domain, its missing parts supplied by reference TRBV9 and TRBJ1-4, is DSGVTQTPKHLITATGQRVTLRCSPRSGDLSVYWYQQSLDQGLQFLIQYYNGEERAKGNILERFSAQQFPDLHSELNLSSLELGDSALYFCASSVVPGGSNEKLFFGSGTQLSVL.

This rearrangement joins TRBV27 to TRBJ2-2, with D possibly being TRBD2 (5 bases). The CDR3 loop spans 15 amino acids. The germline V gene encodes CDR1 MNHEY and CDR2 SMNVEV (reference sequence). Trimming took 9 bases from V and 3 from J, leaving 17 bases between them. Here the CDR3 reads CASSDGNIYTGELFF. Here the CDR3 DNA reads TGTGCCAGTTCCGACGGGAACATCTACACCGGGGAGCTGTTTTTT.

The rearrangement links TRBV19 to TRBJ2-1; 7 positions match TRBD2. The CDR3 is 18 amino acids. Germline V CDR1 and CDR2: LNHDA, SQIVND (reference sequence). With 4 bases clipped from V and 2 bases from J, the junction kept 14 bases outside the gene matches. CDR3 amino acids: CASSSPGFAGDPYNEQFF. The CDR3 DNA sequence: TGTGCCAGTAGTAGCCCTGGGTTTGCGGGAGACCCCTACAATGAGCAGTTCTTC.

The rearrangement links TRBV11-2 to TRBJ2-5; 11 positions match TRBD1. Per germline, CDR1 SGHAT and CDR2 FQNNGV. J gave up 5 bases and V 4 bases, and 9 bases lay outside the gene matches. This CDR3 is 16 amino acids long. The CDR3 nucleotides read TGTGCCAGCAGCTCCAGGACAGGGGGCAATTTGGAGACCCAGTACTTC. This sequence encodes CASSSRTGGNLETQYF.

This clone has just a few counts. The gene calls are TRBV10-1 and TRBJ2-1; 7 bases fit TRBD2. The CDR3 length is 13 residues. Per the germline V gene, CDR1 is WNHNN and CDR2 is SYGVQD (reference sequence). V shed 4 bases and J 9 bases; nucleotides not matched to a gene: 6. Here the CDR3 reads CASSGGGPSEQFF. CDR3 sequence (DNA): TGCGCCAGCAGTGGGGGAGGGCCATCTGAGCAGTTCTTC.

This clone showed up just once. The chain is built from TRBV5-5 and TRBJ1-1; 10 bases fit TRBD1. CDR1 and CDR2 from the germline V gene are SGHKS and YYEKEE (reference sequence). The CDR3 covers 13 residues. The V and J ends lost 2 bases and 8 bases, in that order; junction bases with no gene match: 3. As DNA, the CDR3 is TGTGCCAGCAGCTTTGACAGGGGGCTGGAAGCTTTCTTT. It yields the protein CASSFDRGLEAFF.

The chain combines TRBV4-3 with TRBJ1-4; 8 bases fit TRBD1. Germline-derived CDR1 and CDR2 are LGHNA and YSLEER. This CDR3 has 15 amino acids. V was pared by 0 bases and J by 8 bases, with 5 bases of the junction left unmatched. The CDR3 reads CASSQDWTGWEKLFF. CDR3 nucleotides: TGCGCCAGCAGCCAAGATTGGACAGGGTGGGAAAAACTGTTTTTT.

This clone was counted only a few times. The genes are TRBV6-1 and TRBJ2-5; TRBD2 matches at 9 bases. V dropped 4 bases and J dropped 2; count of bases not matched to a gene: 20. This CDR3 is built from 20 residues. Germline V gene sequence: CDR1 MNHNS, CDR2 SASEGT. This CDR3 is CASSGRTPGLASFLQETQYF. In nucleotides, the CDR3 is TGTGCCAGCAGTGGAAGGACCCCGGGACTAGCTTCGTTCCTTCAAGAGACCCAGTACTTC.

The genes are TRBV5-1 and TRBJ2-1, with 9 bases identical to TRBD2. The CDR3 contains 14 residues. CDR1 is SGHRS, CDR2 YFSETQ, per germline. The junction had 4 bases not matched to a gene; V was cut back by 5 bases and J by 4 bases. The CDR3 loop is CASRASGIYNEQFF. For the CDR3, the DNA is TGCGCCAGCAGAGCTAGCGGGATTTACAATGAGCAGTTCTTC.

This clone was counted a few times. This chain joins TRBV6-5 and TRBJ1-3, with TRBD1 matching over 9 bases. V trimming: 4 bases; J trimming: 1 base; junction bases outside the gene matches: 5. Germline V CDR1 and CDR2: MNHEY, SVGAGI. The CDR3 extends over 16 amino acids. The CDR3 DNA is TGTGCCAGCAGTTCGTACAGGGGGCGATCTGGAAACACCATATATTTT. This translates into CASSSYRGRSGNTIYF.

The V call is TRBV7-2, the J call TRBJ1-5; D is perhaps TRBD1 (6 bases). This CDR3 has 16 amino acids. The germline CDR1 and CDR2 sequences are SGHTA and FQGNSA. V was trimmed by 1 base and J by 5 bases, leaving 15 bases between them. The CDR3 spells CASSLGGGGSDQPQHF. CDR3 nucleotide sequence: TGTGCCAGCAGCTTAGGAGGGGGGGGATCAGATCAGCCCCAGCATTTT.

DNA of the CDR3: TGTGCCAGCAGCGTAGTTGGAGCGGGGGCCTCCTACAATGAGCAGTTCTTC. Its protein is CASSVVGAGASYNEQFF. The gene calls are TRBV9 and TRBJ2-1, with 8 bases aligning to TRBD2. The CDR3 has 17 amino acids. Germline V lookup: CDR1 SGDLS, CDR2 YYNGEE. Trimming cost V 0 bases and J 0 bases; bases outside gene matches: 5.

This chain uses TRBV7-7 with TRBJ2-1, with 8 bases matching TRBD2. V dropped 5 bases and J dropped 0; count of bases not matched to a gene: 3. There are 15 residues in the CDR3. The germline V gene has CDR1 SSHAT and CDR2 FNYEAQ (reference sequence). CDR3 protein: CASSPGGGSYNEQFF. CDR3 coding DNA: TGTGCCAGCAGCCCCGGGGGGGGCTCCTACAATGAGCAGTTCTTC.

The rearrangement links TRBV12-2 to TRBJ2-3; the listed D gene, TRBD1, was not tested against the DNA. TRBV12-2 is assigned pseudogene status. The CDR3 has 20 amino acids. CDR3 coding DNA: TGTGCAAGTCGCTTAGCGGTTTCAGGACAGGCCGTTTGGGCCCCGGATACGCAGTATTTT. Protein sequence: CASRLAVSGQAVWAPDTQYF.

The rearrangement links TRBV19 to TRBJ2-3, with 11 bases that match TRBD2. V dropped 3 bases and J dropped 5; count of bases not matched to a gene: 7. This CDR3 is 16 amino acids long. Germline-derived CDR1 and CDR2 are LNHDA and SQIVND (reference sequence). CDR3 DNA: TGTGCCAGTAGTATTGAGTTAGCGGGGGGGCAAGATACGCAGTATTTT. It yields the protein CASSIELAGGQDTQYF.